The 18 T cell receptor beta chains below were found in one sample sequenced in a study of cytomegalovirus exposure and HLA in healthy donors. It was with 60 Vbeta and 13 Jbeta primers that the PCR ran. This table comes from immunoSEQ multiplex PCR, and its TCRdb copy is limited to in-frame clones, with some not included. Of over 150,000 clones listed, approximately 80% are singletons. The sample consisted of PBMCs. Receptors were obtained from a man between 18 and 35 years old in good health and CMV-seropositive.

This clone was detected only a few times. V is TRBV7-3 and J is TRBJ1-1; the D gene is possibly TRBD1 (6 bases). The CDR3 runs 15 residues. The germline V and J ends were trimmed by 5 bases and 1 base, with 14 bases remaining between them. The germline gives CDR1 SGHTA, CDR2 FQGTGA. CDR3 coding DNA: TGTGCCAGCAGCCCCTCCGGGACACCGAACACTGAAGCTTTCTTT. Translating it yields CASSPSGTPNTEAFF.

The rearrangement uses TRBV5-4 and TRBJ1-6; 8 bases match TRBD1. The junction had 8 bases not matched to a gene; V was cut back by 0 bases and J by 6 bases. The CDR3 covers 17 residues. Germline V CDR1 and CDR2: SGHNT, YYREEE (reference sequence). The CDR3 here is CASSLGSGGLGNSPLHF. The CDR3 DNA is TGTGCCAGCAGCTTGGGGTCAGGGGGCCTCGGTAATTCACCCCTCCACTTT.

This rearrangement joins TRBV2 to TRBJ2-3; the D is unclear. This CDR3 contains 16 residues. CDR1 SNHLY and CDR2 FYNNEI come from the germline V gene. The V end lost 3 bases, the J end lost 3 bases, and 16 bases lay between the germline ends. The CDR3 bases are TGTGCCAGCAGTGAGGTTAGCCTATCGTTTACAGATACGCAGTATTTT. It is translated as CASSEVSLSFTDTQYF.

The chain combines TRBV18 with TRBJ1-1, with D possibly being TRBD1 (6 bases). The CDR3 contains 14 residues. From germline, CDR1 is KGHSH and CDR2 LQKENI. Trimming removed 0 bases from V and 8 bases from J, with 13 bases in between. The CDR3: CASSPPGVRGEAFF. CDR3 sequence (DNA): TGTGCCAGCTCACCACCGGGTGTCAGGGGCGAAGCTTTCTTT.

The chain carries TRBV11-1 and TRBJ2-2, with D possibly matching TRBD1 (5 bases). V was trimmed by 1 base and J by 4 bases, leaving 10 bases between them. CDR3 length equals 15 residues. CDR1 and CDR2 (germline): SGHAT, FQDESV (reference sequence). The CDR3 here is CASSLVGVSTGELFF. CDR3 nucleotide sequence: TGTGCCAGCAGCTTAGTAGGGGTCTCCACCGGGGAGCTGTTTTTT.

The J gene is TRBJ2-2, the V gene TRBV19, with a weak D call TRBD1 (6 bases). V was cut by 6 bases and J by 2 bases, with 13 bases left in between. The germline V gene has CDR1 LNHDA and CDR2 SQIVND (reference sequence). This CDR3 has 15 amino acids. As DNA, the CDR3 is TGTGCCAGTAGCGCCCGGGACATTAACACCGGGGAGCTGTTTTTT. This translates into CASSARDINTGELFF.

In its sample, this clone was seen a few times. The chain links TRBV30 to TRBJ2-1, with 14 positions matching TRBD2. The CDR3 has 15 amino acids. The V segment lost 5 bases and the J segment 7 bases; nucleotides outside the gene matches: 7. Germline V lookup: CDR1 GTSNPN, CDR2 SVGIG (reference sequence). CDR3 sequence: CAWGQTSGRGNEQFF. The CDR3 DNA is TGTGCCTGGGGCCAGACTAGCGGGAGGGGAAATGAGCAGTTCTTC.

The rearrangement uses TRBV29-1 and TRBJ2-5; no clear D. Germline loops: CDR1 SQVTM, CDR2 ANQGSEA. The V end lost 4 bases, the J end lost 1 base, and 10 bases lay between the germline ends. The CDR3 is 13 residues long. The DNA of the CDR3 is TGCAGCGTTGTATTTGGCTTCCAAGAGACCCAGTACTTC. Amino acids: CSVVFGFQETQYF.

The V call is TRBV29-1, the J call TRBJ1-2; D gene uncertain. The CDR3 has 15 amino acids. Germline assignment: CDR1 SQVTM and CDR2 ANQGSEA. V was clipped by 0 bases and J by 2 bases, with 13 bases between them. CDR3 in DNA: TGCAGCGTTGAAGATCGGGTCGGCACCAACTATGGCTACACCTTC. This encodes CSVEDRVGTNYGYTF.

The V and J genes are TRBV11-2 and TRBJ2-2, with D maybe TRBD2 (6 bases). Trimming left V 5 bases short and J 4 bases short, with 17 bases between. Germline V gene data show CDR1 as SGHAT and CDR2 as FQNNGV. This CDR3 comprises 16 residues. The CDR3 here is CASSRLGPLGTGELFF. The CDR3 region has the DNA TGTGCCAGCAGCAGACTAGGCCCCCTTGGCACCGGGGAGCTGTTTTTT.

The chain combines TRBV12-5 with TRBJ2-1; D call uncertain. Germline values: CDR1 LGHNT, CDR2 FRNRAP. CDR3 length equals 15 residues. V dropped 3 bases and J dropped 1 base, with 10 bases sitting between them. In DNA, the CDR3 is TGTGCTAGTGGTTTTGGGCCGGTGTCCTACAATGAGCAGTTCTTC. Encoded protein: CASGFGPVSYNEQFF.

Worth noting for this clone: One end of the junction fails to match germline, which may point to a read error. This chain connects TRBV10-1 to TRBJ1-4; D uncertain. CDR1 is WNHNN and CDR2 is SYGVQD in the germline V gene (reference sequence). The CDR3 is 14 amino acids. DNA for the CDR3: TGCGCCAGCAGTAATCGGGGTGCGAATGAAAAGCTGTTTTTT. This gives the protein CASSNRGANEKLFF.

This clone has just a few counts. The V and J genes are TRBV19 and TRBJ1-1, with D hard to call. Trimming removed 5 bases at V and 1 base at J, with 14 bases between. This CDR3 spans 15 amino acids. Germline V gene sequence: CDR1 LNHDA, CDR2 SQIVND (reference sequence). The CDR3, as DNA: TGTGCCAGTAGTCCCTTCGATGGGAGGAACACTGAAGCTTTCTTT. Protein product: CASSPFDGRNTEAFF.

The chain's CDR3 is CASRGQGWGTNEKLFF. CDR3 sequence (DNA): TGTGCCAGCAGGGGACAGGGTTGGGGAACTAATGAAAAACTGTTTTTT. This chain links TRBV2 with TRBJ1-4, with TRBD1 matching 9 bases. The CDR3 is 16 amino acids. After removal of 6 bases from V and 1 base from J, the junction contained 6 bases not matched to a gene. Looked up from germline, CDR1 is SNHLY and CDR2 is FYNNEI.

The chain couples TRBV6-5 to TRBJ2-4, with TRBD2 matching 7 bases. The CDR3 covers 14 residues. From germline, CDR1 is MNHEY and CDR2 SVGAGI. Germline trimming cut 4 bases from V and 9 bases from J; bases unmatched to any gene: 9. CDR3 sequence (DNA): TGTGCCAGCAGTTCTGCTTCGGGGGGTCTCATTCAGTACTTC. Protein: CASSSASGGLIQYF.

This chain uses TRBV5-6 with TRBJ2-5, with TRBD1 as a possible D gene (6 bases). The DNA end lines up better with TRBJ2-7; the J call may be wrong. The CDR3 extends over 15 amino acids. Germline loops: CDR1 SGHDT, CDR2 YYEEEE. CDR3 DNA sequence: TGTGCCAGCAGCTTGGGTACAGGGTGGGCTTACGAGCAGTACTTC. It specifies CASSLGTGWAYEQYF.

The chain couples TRBV27 to TRBJ2-1; TRBD2 aligns across 10 bases. This CDR3 is built from 15 residues. J was trimmed by 5 bases and V by 4 bases; bases with no gene match: 5. In germline, CDR1 is MNHEY, CDR2 SMNVEV (reference sequence). The CDR3 loop reads CASSWSLAGDNEQFF. The DNA of the CDR3 is TGTGCCAGCAGTTGGTCGCTAGCGGGAGACAATGAGCAGTTCTTC.

V gene TRBV18 combines with J gene TRBJ2-7; TRBD1 is a possible D gene (6 bases). V dropped 5 bases and J dropped 8 bases, with 25 bases sitting between them. The germline gives CDR1 KGHSH, CDR2 LQKENI. The CDR3 sequence is 16 residues long. The CDR3 coding sequence is TGTGCCAGCTCAACCGAAGGGGGAAAGATATCTCTGAAGCAGTACTTC. This gives the protein CASSTEGGKISLKQYF.